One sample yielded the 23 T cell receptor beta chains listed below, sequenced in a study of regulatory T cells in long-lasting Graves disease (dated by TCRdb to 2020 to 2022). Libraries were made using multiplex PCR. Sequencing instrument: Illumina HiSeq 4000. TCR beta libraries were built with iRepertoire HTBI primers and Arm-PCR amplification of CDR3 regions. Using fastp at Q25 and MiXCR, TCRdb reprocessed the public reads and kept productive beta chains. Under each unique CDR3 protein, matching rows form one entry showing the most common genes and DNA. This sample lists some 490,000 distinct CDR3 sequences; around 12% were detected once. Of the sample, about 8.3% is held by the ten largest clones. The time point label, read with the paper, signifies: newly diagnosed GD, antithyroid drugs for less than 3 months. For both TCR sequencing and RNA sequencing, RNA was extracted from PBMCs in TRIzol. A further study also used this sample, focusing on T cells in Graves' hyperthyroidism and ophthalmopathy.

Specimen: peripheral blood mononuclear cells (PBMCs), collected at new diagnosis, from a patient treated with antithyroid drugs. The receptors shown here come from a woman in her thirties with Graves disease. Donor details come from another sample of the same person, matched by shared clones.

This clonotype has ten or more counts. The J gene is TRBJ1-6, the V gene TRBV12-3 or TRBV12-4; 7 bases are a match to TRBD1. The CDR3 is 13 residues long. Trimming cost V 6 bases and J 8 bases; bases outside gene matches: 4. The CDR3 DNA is TGTGCCAGCAGGCGGGACAGACATTCACCCCTCCACTTT. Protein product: CASRRDRHSPLHF.

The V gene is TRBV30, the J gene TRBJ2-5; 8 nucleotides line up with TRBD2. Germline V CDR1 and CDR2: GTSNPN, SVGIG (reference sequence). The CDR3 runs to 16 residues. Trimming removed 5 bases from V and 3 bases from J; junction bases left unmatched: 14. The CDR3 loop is CAWRGSGSGVKETQYF. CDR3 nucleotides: TGTGCCTGGCGTGGGAGCGGGAGTGGGGTGAAAGAGACCCAGTACTTC.

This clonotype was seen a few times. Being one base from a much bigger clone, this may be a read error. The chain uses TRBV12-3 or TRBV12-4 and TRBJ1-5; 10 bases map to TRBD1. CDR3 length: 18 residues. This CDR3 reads CTSSPKAGTGASNQPQHF. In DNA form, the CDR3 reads TGTACCAGCAGTCCTAAAGCCGGGACAGGGGCCAGCAATCAGCCCCAGCATTTT.

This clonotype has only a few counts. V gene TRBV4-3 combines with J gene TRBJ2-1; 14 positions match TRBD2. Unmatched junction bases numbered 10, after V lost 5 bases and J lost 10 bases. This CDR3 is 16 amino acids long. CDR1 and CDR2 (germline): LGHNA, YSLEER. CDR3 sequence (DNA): TGCGCCAGCAGCTACGGGACTAGCGGGAGTATCAGGGAGCAGTTCTTC. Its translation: CASSYGTSGSIREQFF.

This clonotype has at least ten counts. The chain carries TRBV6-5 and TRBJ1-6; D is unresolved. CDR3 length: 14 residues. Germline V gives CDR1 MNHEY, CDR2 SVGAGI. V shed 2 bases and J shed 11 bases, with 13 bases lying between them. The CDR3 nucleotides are TGTGCCAGCAGTTACGAGGGTGTTCGGACACCCCTCCACTTT. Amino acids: CASSYEGVRTPLHF.

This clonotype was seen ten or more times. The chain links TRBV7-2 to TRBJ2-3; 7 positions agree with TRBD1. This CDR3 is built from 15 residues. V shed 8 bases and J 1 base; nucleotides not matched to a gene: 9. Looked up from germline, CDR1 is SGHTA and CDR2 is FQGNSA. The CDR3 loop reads CASLPTGLGTDTQYF. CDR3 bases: TGTGCCAGCCTCCCGACAGGGTTGGGCACAGATACGCAGTATTTT.

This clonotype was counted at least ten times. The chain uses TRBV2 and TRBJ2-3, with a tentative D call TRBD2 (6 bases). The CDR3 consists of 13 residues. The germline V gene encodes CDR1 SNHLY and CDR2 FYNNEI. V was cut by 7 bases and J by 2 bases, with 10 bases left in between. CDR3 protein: CASIRGFTDTQYF. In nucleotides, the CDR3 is TGTGCCAGCATCCGGGGGTTCACAGATACGCAGTATTTT.

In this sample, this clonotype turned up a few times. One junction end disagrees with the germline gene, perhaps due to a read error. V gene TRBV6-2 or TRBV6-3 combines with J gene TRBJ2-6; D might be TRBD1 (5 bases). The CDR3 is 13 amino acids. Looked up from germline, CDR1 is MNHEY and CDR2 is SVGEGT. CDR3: CASIRVGANVPTF. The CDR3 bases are TGTGCCAGCATTAGGGTTGGGGCCAACGTCCCGACTTTC.

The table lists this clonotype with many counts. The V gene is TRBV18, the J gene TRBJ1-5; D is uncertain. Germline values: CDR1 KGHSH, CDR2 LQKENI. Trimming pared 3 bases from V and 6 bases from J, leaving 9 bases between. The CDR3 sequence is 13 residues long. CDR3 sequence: CASSPGEFQPQHF. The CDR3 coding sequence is TGTGCCAGCTCACCTGGGGAGTTTCAGCCCCAGCATTTT.

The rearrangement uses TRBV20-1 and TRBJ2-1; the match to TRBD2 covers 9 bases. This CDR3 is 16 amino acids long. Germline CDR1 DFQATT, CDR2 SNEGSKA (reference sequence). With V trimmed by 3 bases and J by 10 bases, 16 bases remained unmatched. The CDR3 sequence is CSASPPIGGRVYEQFF. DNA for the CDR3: TGCAGTGCTAGCCCCCCTATCGGCGGGAGGGTCTACGAGCAGTTCTTC.

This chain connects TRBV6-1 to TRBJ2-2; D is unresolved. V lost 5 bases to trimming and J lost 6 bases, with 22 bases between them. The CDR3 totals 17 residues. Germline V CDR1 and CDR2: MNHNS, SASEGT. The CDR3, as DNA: TGTGCCAGCAGTTTTATTCCAGGCCAGCGAGTATCCGGGGAGCTGTTTTTT. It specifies CASSFIPGQRVSGELFF.

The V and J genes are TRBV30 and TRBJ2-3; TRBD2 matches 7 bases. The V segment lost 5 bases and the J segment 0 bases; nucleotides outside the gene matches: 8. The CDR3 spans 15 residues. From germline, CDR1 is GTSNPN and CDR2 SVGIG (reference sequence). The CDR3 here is CAWVRSGDSTDTQYF. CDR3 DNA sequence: TGTGCCTGGGTTAGAAGCGGGGATAGCACAGATACGCAGTATTTT.

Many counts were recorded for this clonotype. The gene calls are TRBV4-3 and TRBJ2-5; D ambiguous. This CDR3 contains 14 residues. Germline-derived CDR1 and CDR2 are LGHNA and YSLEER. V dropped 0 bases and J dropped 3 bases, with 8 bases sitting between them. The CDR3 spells CASSQDVIEETQYF. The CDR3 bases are TGCGCCAGCAGCCAAGATGTTATCGAAGAGACCCAGTACTTC.

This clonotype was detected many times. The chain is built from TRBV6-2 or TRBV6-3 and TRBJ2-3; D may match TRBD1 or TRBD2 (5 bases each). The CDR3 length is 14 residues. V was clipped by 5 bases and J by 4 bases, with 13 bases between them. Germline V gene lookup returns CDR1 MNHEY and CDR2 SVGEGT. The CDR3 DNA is TGTGCCAGCAGTCCTGAGGGGCGCCCAGATACGCAGTATTTT. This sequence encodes CASSPEGRPDTQYF.

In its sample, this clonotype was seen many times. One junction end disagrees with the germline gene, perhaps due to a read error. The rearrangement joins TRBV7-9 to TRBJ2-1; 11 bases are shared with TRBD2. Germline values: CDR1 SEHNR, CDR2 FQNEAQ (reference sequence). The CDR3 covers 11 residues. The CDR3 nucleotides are TGTGCCAGCAGCCATAGCGGGAGGGTGGACTTC. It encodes CASSHSGRVDF.

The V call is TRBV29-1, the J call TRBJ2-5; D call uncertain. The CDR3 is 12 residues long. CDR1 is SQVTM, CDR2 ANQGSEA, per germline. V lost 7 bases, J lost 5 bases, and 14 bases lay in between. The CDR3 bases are TGCAGCGCTCTACTAAATGGCGAGACCCAGTACTTC. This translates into CSALLNGETQYF.

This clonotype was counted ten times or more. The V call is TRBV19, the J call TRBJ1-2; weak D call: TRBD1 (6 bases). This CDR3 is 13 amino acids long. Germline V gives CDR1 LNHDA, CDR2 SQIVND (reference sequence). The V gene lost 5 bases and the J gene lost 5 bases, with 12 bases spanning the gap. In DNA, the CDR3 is TGTGCCAGTAGTGAGACAGGCCCATATGGCTACACCTTC. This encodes CASSETGPYGYTF.

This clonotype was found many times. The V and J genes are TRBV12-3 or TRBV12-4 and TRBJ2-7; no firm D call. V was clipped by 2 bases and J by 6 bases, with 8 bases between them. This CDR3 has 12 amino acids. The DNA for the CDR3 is TGTGCCAGCAGTTTAAGTAGTGTCGAGCAGTACTTC. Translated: CASSLSSVEQYF.

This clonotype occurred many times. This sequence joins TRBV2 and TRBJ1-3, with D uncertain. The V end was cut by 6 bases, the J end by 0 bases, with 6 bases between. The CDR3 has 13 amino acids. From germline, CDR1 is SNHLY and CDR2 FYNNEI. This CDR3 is CASSQTSGNTIYF. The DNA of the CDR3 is TGTGCCAGCAGCCAAACCTCTGGAAACACCATATATTTT.

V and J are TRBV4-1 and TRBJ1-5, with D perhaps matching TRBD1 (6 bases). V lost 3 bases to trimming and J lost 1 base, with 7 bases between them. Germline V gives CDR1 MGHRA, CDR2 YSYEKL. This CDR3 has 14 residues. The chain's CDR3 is CASSHDRSNQPQHF. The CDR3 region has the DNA TGCGCCAGCAGCCACGACAGGAGCAATCAGCCCCAGCATTTT.

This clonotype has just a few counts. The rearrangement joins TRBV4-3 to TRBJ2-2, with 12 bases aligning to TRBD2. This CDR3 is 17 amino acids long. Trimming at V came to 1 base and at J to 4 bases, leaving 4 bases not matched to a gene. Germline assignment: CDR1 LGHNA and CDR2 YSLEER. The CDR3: CASSQGLAGEVTGELFF. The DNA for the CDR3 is TGCGCCAGCAGCCAAGGACTAGCGGGAGAGGTCACCGGGGAGCTGTTTTTT.

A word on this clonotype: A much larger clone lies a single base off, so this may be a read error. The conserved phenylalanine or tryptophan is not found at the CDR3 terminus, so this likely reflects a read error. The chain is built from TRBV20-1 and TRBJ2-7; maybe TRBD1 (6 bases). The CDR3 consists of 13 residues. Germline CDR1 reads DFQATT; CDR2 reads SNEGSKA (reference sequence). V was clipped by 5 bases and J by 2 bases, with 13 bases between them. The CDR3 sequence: CSAQTDRTYEQYY. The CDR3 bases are TGCAGTGCTCAGACCGACAGGACCTACGAGCAGTACTAC.

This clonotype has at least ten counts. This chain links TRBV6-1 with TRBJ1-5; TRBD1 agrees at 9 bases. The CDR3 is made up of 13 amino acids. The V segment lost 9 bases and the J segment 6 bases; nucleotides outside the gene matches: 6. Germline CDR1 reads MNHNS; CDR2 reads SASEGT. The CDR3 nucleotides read TGTGCCAGTGTAACAGGGGGCTTTCAGCCCCAGCATTTT. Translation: CASVTGGFQPQHF.